The present T cell receptor (beta chain) was sequenced within a study of T cells after yellow fever vaccination. The CDR3 contains 17 residues. Germline lookup yields CDR1 SEHNR and CDR2 FQNEAQ (reference sequence). V gave up 6 bases and J gave up 0 bases, with 18 bases separating them. Study-wide results and limits: Booster sampling recovered most clones from primary vaccination (roughly 97% CD4, 88% CD8). A faster peak, day 5 versus 15, was reached by the weaker secondary response.

This clonotype was picked up a small number of times. Antigen: not known. 5'RACE template switching added a universal primer site and UMIs to TCR cDNA. TCRdb recomputed calls from the 5' RACE reads with MiXCR, one row per CDR3 protein. The sample consists of roughly 340,000 distinct CDR3 sequences, 8.5% to 10% of them appearing once. This clonotype was sampled from a man between 18 and 35 years old who received the YFV17D yellow fever vaccine. Material: PBMCs, obtained on the day of the first yellow fever vaccination. The V gene is TRBV7-9, the J gene TRBJ2-1; D is ambiguous. CDR3 coding DNA: TGTGCCAGCAGATCTAATCCGGGTCCGAGCTCCTACAATGAGCAGTTCTTC. As protein: CASRSNPGPSSYNEQFF.